A single sample is the source of the 22 T cell receptor beta chains below, sequenced in a study of graft-versus-host responses after intestinal transplantation. Their antigen targets remain unknown. Sequencing used immunoSEQ multiplex PCR; TCRdb keeps in-frame clones, though not all of them. The repertoire holds over 100,000 clones, with about 92% as singletons. The material sequenced was unstimulated CD4+ T cells sorted from spleen or lymph node cells, taken before transplant. These receptors came from a human donor who was the organ donor for an intestinal transplant.

The chain has TRBV6-5 and TRBJ1-2; the match to TRBD1 covers 7 bases. With V trimmed by 6 bases and J by 2 bases, 3 bases remained unmatched. Germline-derived CDR1 and CDR2 are MNHEY and SVGAGI. The CDR3 sequence is 13 residues long. The CDR3 is CASSSGQNYGYTF. In DNA, the CDR3 is TGTGCCAGCAGCTCGGGACAGAACTATGGCTACACCTTC.

The genes are TRBV6-1 and TRBJ2-5, with D tentatively TRBD2 (6 bases). V lost 4 bases and J lost 11, with 23 bases in between. This CDR3 is built from 15 residues. Germline CDR1 reads MNHNS; CDR2 reads SASEGT. The CDR3 DNA is TGTGCCAGCAGTGCGGGACTGCTACTGGTGTCTGAGCAGTACTTC. This gives the protein CASSAGLLLVSEQYF.

The V call is TRBV5-6, the J call TRBJ1-2, with 7 bases fitting TRBD1. Germline trimming cut 0 bases from V and 8 bases from J; bases unmatched to any gene: 10. The germline gives CDR1 SGHDT, CDR2 YYEEEE. The CDR3 totals 15 residues. This chain's CDR3 is CASSLGFVTGAGYTF. The CDR3 nucleotides read TGTGCCAGCAGCTTGGGGTTTGTTACAGGGGCCGGCTACACCTTC.

The chain couples TRBV2 to TRBJ2-5; 9 bases fit TRBD2. Germline V gene sequence: CDR1 SNHLY, CDR2 FYNNEI. V was clipped by 7 bases and J by 5 bases; unmatched bases: 8. The CDR3 sequence is 14 residues long. Here the CDR3 reads CASTGLAMMETQYF. Here the CDR3 DNA reads TGTGCCAGCACTGGACTAGCGATGATGGAGACCCAGTACTTC.

This clone was detected only once. The chain uses TRBV7-9 and TRBJ1-1; TRBD1 might be the D (5 bases). The CDR3 loop spans 14 amino acids. V was clipped by 5 bases and J by 4 bases, with 14 bases between them. Germline V gene sequence: CDR1 SEHNR, CDR2 FQNEAQ (reference sequence). The CDR3 reads CASSIRGGLTEAFF. The CDR3 DNA is TGTGCCAGCAGCATTAGGGGTGGTCTCACTGAAGCTTTCTTT.

This rearrangement joins TRBV7-2 to TRBJ2-5, with D perhaps given as TRBD1 or TRBD2 (5 bases each). Germline V gene data show CDR1 as SGHTA and CDR2 as FQGNSA. The V gene lost 11 bases and the J gene lost 3 bases, with 16 bases spanning the gap. The CDR3 contains 13 residues. In nucleotides, the CDR3 is TGTGCCGGGGGTAGTTCATTTGAAGAGACCCAGTACTTC. This sequence encodes CAGGSSFEETQYF.

The J gene is TRBJ2-1, the V gene TRBV29-1; D is uncertain. The V end lost 4 bases, the J end lost 3 bases, and 10 bases lay between the germline ends. Looked up from germline, CDR1 is SQVTM and CDR2 is ANQGSEA. This CDR3 is built from 13 residues. DNA of the CDR3: TGCAGCGTTGGTGGGCGTTTCTACAATGAGCAGTTCTTC. Encoded protein: CSVGGRFYNEQFF.

V usage is TRBV11-2 and J usage is TRBJ2-3; D not resolved. This CDR3 is built from 15 residues. The V end lost 1 base, the J end lost 0 bases, and 8 bases lay between the germline ends. Germline CDR1 is SGHAT and CDR2 is FQNNGV. CDR3 amino acids: CASSLGLPSTDTQYF. As DNA, the CDR3 is TGTGCCAGCAGCTTAGGACTCCCTAGCACAGATACGCAGTATTTT.

This clone was recorded only once. The gene calls are TRBV4-1 and TRBJ1-5; 9 bases fit TRBD1. Looked up from germline, CDR1 is MGHRA and CDR2 is YSYEKL. V shed 0 bases and J 5 bases; nucleotides not matched to a gene: 5. This CDR3 contains 16 residues. CDR3 sequence: CASSQDFRTGDQPQHF. The CDR3 DNA sequence: TGCGCCAGCAGCCAAGATTTCAGGACAGGGGATCAGCCCCAGCATTTT.

This chain connects TRBV28 to TRBJ1-3; D is ambiguous. The V end was cut by 6 bases, the J end by 0 bases, with 9 bases between. The CDR3 contains 14 residues. From germline, CDR1 is MDHEN and CDR2 SYDVKM. The CDR3 DNA follows: TGTGCCAGCAGCCCCGTGGGCTCTGGAAACACCATATATTTT. Translation gives CASSPVGSGNTIYF.

The chain has TRBV5-6 and TRBJ2-7; D gene uncertain. Germline V gives CDR1 SGHDT, CDR2 YYEEEE. The CDR3 has 13 amino acids. Trimming shortened V by 3 bases and J by 2 bases, and 9 bases separated the two germline ends. The CDR3 here is CASSSSPAYEQYF. The CDR3 DNA is TGTGCCAGCAGCTCCAGCCCCGCCTACGAGCAGTACTTC.

V and J are TRBV19 and TRBJ2-2; D is uncertain. Trimming took 7 bases from V and 0 from J, leaving 6 bases between them. This CDR3 is 13 amino acids long. The germline CDR1 and CDR2 sequences are LNHDA and SQIVND (reference sequence). CDR3 sequence: CASNGANTGELFF. CDR3 DNA sequence: TGTGCCAGTAATGGGGCGAACACCGGGGAGCTGTTTTTT. Together with reference TRBV19 and TRBJ2-2, the CDR3 gives the full variable domain: DGGITQSPKYLFRKEGQNVTLSCEQNLNHDAMYWYRQDPGQGLRLIYYSQIVNDFQKGDIAEGYSVSREKKESFPLTVTSAQKNPTAFYLCASNGANTGELFFGEGSRLTVL.

This chain uses TRBV5-1 with TRBJ1-2; 7 nucleotides align to TRBD1. The CDR3 covers 15 residues. The germline V gene has CDR1 SGHRS and CDR2 YFSETQ. Losses at the gene ends were 2 bases for V and 6 bases for J; bases not matched to a gene: 10. CDR3 region: CASSLLQGPRNGYTF. Here the CDR3 DNA reads TGCGCCAGCAGCTTATTACAGGGGCCGCGAAATGGCTACACCTTC.

This clone was observed a handful of times. The chain recombines TRBV6-1 with TRBJ1-4, with a possible D match to TRBD1 (6 bases). Deletions cut 5 bases from V and 5 bases from J, with 15 bases between. Germline CDR1 reads MNHNS; CDR2 reads SASEGT. This CDR3 comprises 15 residues. The CDR3 DNA is TGTGCCAGCAGTCCGCGGACAGCGACCAATGAAAAACTGTTTTTT. It is translated as CASSPRTATNEKLFF.

The chain recombines TRBV2 with TRBJ2-2, with 9 positions matching TRBD2. The length of the CDR3 is 15 residues. V lost 8 bases to trimming and J lost 2 bases; unmatched junction nucleotides: 6. The germline gives CDR1 SNHLY, CDR2 FYNNEI. The CDR3 here is CASGGRALNTGELFF. The CDR3 coding sequence is TGTGCCAGCGGCGGGAGGGCCCTTAACACCGGGGAGCTGTTTTTT.

In this sample, this clone turned up a few times. This chain links TRBV6-5 with TRBJ2-7; 10 bases fit TRBD2. With 5 bases clipped from V and 3 bases from J, the junction kept 4 bases outside the gene matches. CDR1 and CDR2 (germline): MNHEY, SVGAGI. CDR3 length: 14 residues. The CDR3 DNA reads TGTGCCAGCAGTCCGAGGACTAGCGGCTACGAGCAGTACTTC. This codes for CASSPRTSGYEQYF.

This clone was counted between two and nine times. This chain connects TRBV2 to TRBJ2-6, with D uncertain. Between the trimmed V and J ends, which lost 5 bases and 8 bases, there was a span of 4 bases. CDR1 is SNHLY and CDR2 is FYNNEI in the germline V gene. The CDR3 runs to 11 residues. Here the CDR3 reads CASSRSNVLTF. The CDR3 nucleotides are TGTGCCAGCAGTCGTTCCAACGTCCTGACTTTC. The whole variable domain, remainder taken from reference TRBV2 and TRBJ2-6, is EPEVTQTPSHQVTQMGQEVILRCVPISNHLYFYWYRQILGQKVEFLVSFYNNEISEKSEIFDDQFSVERPDGSNFTLKIRSTKLEDSAMYFCASSRSNVLTFGAGSRLTVL.

This clone was seen once. The V and J genes are TRBV29-1 and TRBJ1-2, with 11 positions matching TRBD1. Trimming took 6 bases from V and 7 from J; bases not matched to a gene: 7. The CDR3 has 13 residues. CDR1 is SQVTM and CDR2 is ANQGSEA in the germline V gene. CDR3 amino acids: CSVRSGTGGGYTF. CDR3 sequence (DNA): TGCAGCGTCCGAAGTGGGACAGGGGGTGGCTACACCTTC.

The rearrangement links TRBV19 to TRBJ2-1, with unresolved D. Germline CDR1 and CDR2: LNHDA and SQIVND (reference sequence). The CDR3 consists of 13 residues. V was trimmed by 2 bases and J by 8 bases, leaving 10 bases between them. CDR3 region: CASSIRVSDEQFF. CDR3 DNA: TGTGCCAGTAGTATACGGGTGTCGGATGAGCAGTTCTTC.

This sequence joins TRBV7-9 and TRBJ2-5; no clear D gene. CDR1 is SEHNR and CDR2 is FQNEAQ in the germline V gene (reference sequence). The ends were cut back, 2 bases at V and 3 bases at J, with 4 bases in the middle. The length of the CDR3 is 12 residues. Here the CDR3 reads CASSLQEETQYF. The CDR3, as DNA: TGTGCCAGCAGCTTACAAGAAGAGACCCAGTACTTC.

The chain employs TRBV4-2 and TRBJ2-7; no definite D call. V lost 1 base to trimming and J lost 2 bases, with 18 bases between them. CDR3 size: 17 residues. Germline values: CDR1 LGHNA, CDR2 YNFKEQ. The CDR3 DNA reads TGTGCCAGCAGCCAAGGTTGGAACCCAATGCAAACCTACGAGCAGTACTTC. It yields the protein CASSQGWNPMQTYEQYF.

The chain couples TRBV5-6 to TRBJ1-6; D uncertain. CDR3 size: 17 residues. The V end was cut by 3 bases, the J end by 0 bases, with 13 bases between. Germline values: CDR1 SGHDT, CDR2 YYEEEE. CDR3 sequence (DNA): TGTGCCAGCAGCTATGGCACTTTAAGCTCCTATAATTCACCCCTCCACTTT. Residues: CASSYGTLSSYNSPLHF.